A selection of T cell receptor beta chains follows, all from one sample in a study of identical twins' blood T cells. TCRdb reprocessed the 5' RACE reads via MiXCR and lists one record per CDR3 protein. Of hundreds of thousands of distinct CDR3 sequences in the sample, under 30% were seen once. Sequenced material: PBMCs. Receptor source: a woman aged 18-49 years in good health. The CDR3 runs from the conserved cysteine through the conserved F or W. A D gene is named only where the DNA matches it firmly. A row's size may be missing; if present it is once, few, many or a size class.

CDR3 protein: CASSLGTGDKRNTIYF; CDR3 DNA: TGTGCCAGCAGCTTAGGAACAGGGGATAAGAGAAACACCATATATTTT; clone size: -; D gene: TRBD1; CDR3 length: 16; V gene: TRBV7-9; J gene: TRBJ1-3
CDR3 protein: CSVVIRVGWQYGYTF; CDR3 DNA: TGCAGCGTTGTCATCCGCGTCGGGTGGCAGTATGGCTACACCTTC; clone size: many; D gene: -; CDR3 length: 15; V gene: TRBV29-1; J gene: TRBJ1-2
CDR3 protein: CASSYRRLDMNTEAFF; CDR3 DNA: TGTGCCAGCAGTTACCGGCGTCTGGATATGAACACTGAAGCTTTCTTT; clone size: -; D gene: -; CDR3 length: 16; V gene: TRBV6-6; J gene: TRBJ1-1
CDR3 protein: CSAWVGVGGYTF; CDR3 DNA: TGCAGTGCTTGGGTGGGCGTAGGTGGCTACACCTTC; clone size: few; D gene: -; CDR3 length: 12; V gene: TRBV20-1; J gene: TRBJ1-2
CDR3 protein: CSARRDVDQPQHF; CDR3 DNA: TGCAGTGCTAGGAGGGATGTGGATCAGCCCCAGCATTTT; clone size: many; D gene: -; CDR3 length: 13; V gene: TRBV20-1; J gene: TRBJ1-5
CDR3 protein: CASSTGTGYGYTF; CDR3 DNA: TGTGCCAGTAGTACCGGGACAGGGTATGGCTACACCTTC; clone size: -; D gene: TRBD1; CDR3 length: 13; V gene: TRBV19; J gene: TRBJ1-2
CDR3 protein: CASSLEESGNTIYF; CDR3 DNA: TGTGCCAGCAGCTTGGAAGAGTCTGGAAACACCATATATTTT; clone size: -; D gene: -; CDR3 length: 14; V gene: TRBV5-6; J gene: TRBJ1-3
CDR3 protein: CASSRDSREGEAFF; CDR3 DNA: TGTGCCAGCAGCCGGGACAGCCGGGAGGGTGAAGCTTTCTTT; clone size: few; D gene: TRBD1; CDR3 length: 14; V gene: TRBV7-8; J gene: TRBJ1-1
CDR3 protein: CASLSGTANTGELFF; CDR3 DNA: TGTGCCAGCCTATCGGGGACAGCGAACACCGGGGAGCTGTTTTTT; clone size: -; D gene: TRBD1; CDR3 length: 15; V gene: TRBV7-8; J gene: TRBJ2-2
CDR3 protein: CASSQAGQGLIFEKLFF; CDR3 DNA: TGCGCCAGCAGCCAAGCGGGACAGGGGTTGATTTTTGAAAAACTGTTTTTT; clone size: many; D gene: TRBD1; CDR3 length: 17; V gene: TRBV4-3; J gene: TRBJ1-4
CDR3 protein: CASSQDSGHGETGELFF; CDR3 DNA: TGTGCCAGCAGCCAAGATTCGGGTCATGGGGAAACCGGGGAGCTGTTTTTT; clone size: few; D gene: -; CDR3 length: 17; V gene: TRBV4-2; J gene: TRBJ2-2
CDR3 protein: CASGVYLRGSYNEQFF; CDR3 DNA: TGTGCCAGCGGGGTTTACCTGAGGGGCTCCTACAATGAGCAGTTCTTC; clone size: -; D gene: -; CDR3 length: 16; V gene: TRBV7-2; J gene: TRBJ2-1
CDR3 protein: CASSASKNSNQPQHF; CDR3 DNA: TGTGCCAGCTCAGCCAGCAAAAATAGCAATCAGCCCCAGCATTTT; clone size: -; D gene: -; CDR3 length: 15; V gene: TRBV18; J gene: TRBJ1-5
CDR3 protein: CASREGTWRPEAFF; CDR3 DNA: TGTGCCAGCAGGGAGGGGACCTGGAGGCCTGAAGCTTTCTTT; clone size: few; D gene: -; CDR3 length: 14; V gene: TRBV9; J gene: TRBJ1-1
CDR3 protein: CASSAGTGLVTEAFF; CDR3 DNA: TGTGCCAGCAGCGCGGGGACAGGGTTGGTCACTGAAGCTTTCTTT; clone size: -; D gene: TRBD1; CDR3 length: 15; V gene: TRBV5-6; J gene: TRBJ1-1
CDR3 protein: CASSFSQYYGYTF; CDR3 DNA: TGTGCCAGCAGTTTCAGTCAGTACTATGGCTACACCTTC; clone size: few; D gene: -; CDR3 length: 13; V gene: TRBV28; J gene: TRBJ1-2
CDR3 protein: CASSQVSADTQYF; CDR3 DNA: TGTGCCAGCAGCCAAGTTTCTGCGGATACGCAGTATTTT; clone size: few; D gene: -; CDR3 length: 13; V gene: TRBV3-1; J gene: TRBJ2-3
CDR3 protein: CASNRGGASYQPQHF; CDR3 DNA: TGTGCCAGCAATCGGGGAGGGGCATCCTATCAGCCCCAGCATTTT; clone size: few; D gene: -; CDR3 length: 15; V gene: TRBV19; J gene: TRBJ1-5
CDR3 protein: CASSYFYNSPLHF; CDR3 DNA: TGTGCCAGCAGTTACTTCTATAATTCACCCCTCCACTTT; clone size: many; D gene: -; CDR3 length: 13; V gene: TRBV6-5; J gene: TRBJ1-6
CDR3 protein: CASSLVVNTEAFF; CDR3 DNA: TGTGCCAGCAGTTTAGTGGTTAACACTGAAGCTTTCTTT; clone size: many; D gene: -; CDR3 length: 13; V gene: TRBV7-2; J gene: TRBJ1-1
CDR3 protein: CASSSRTSNKETQYF; CDR3 DNA: TGTGCCAGCAGCTCAAGGACTAGCAATAAAGAGACCCAGTACTTC; clone size: -; D gene: TRBD2; CDR3 length: 15; V gene: TRBV7-2; J gene: TRBJ2-5
CDR3 protein: CASSRVYNEQFF; CDR3 DNA: TGTGCCAGCAGCCGGGTTTACAATGAGCAGTTCTTC; clone size: few; D gene: -; CDR3 length: 12; V gene: TRBV9; J gene: TRBJ2-1
CDR3 protein: CASSRDLYSNQPQHF; CDR3 DNA: TGTGCCAGCTCCCGAGATCTTTATAGCAATCAGCCCCAGCATTTT; clone size: few; D gene: -; CDR3 length: 15; V gene: TRBV6-4; J gene: TRBJ1-5
CDR3 protein: CASRRGDNEQFF; CDR3 DNA: TGCGCCAGCAGAAGGGGAGACAATGAGCAGTTCTTC; clone size: many; D gene: -; CDR3 length: 12; V gene: TRBV5-1; J gene: TRBJ2-1
CDR3 protein: CASTRGTTEAFF; CDR3 DNA: TGTGCCAGCACGAGAGGTACGACTGAAGCTTTCTTT; clone size: -; D gene: -; CDR3 length: 12; V gene: TRBV12-3/TRBV12-4; J gene: TRBJ1-1
CDR3 protein: CASNGNEQFF; CDR3 DNA: TGTGCCAGCAACGGTAATGAGCAGTTCTTC; clone size: few; D gene: -; CDR3 length: 10; V gene: TRBV2; J gene: TRBJ2-1
CDR3 protein: CASSMGTSYEQYF; CDR3 DNA: TGTGCCAGCAGTATGGGGACCTCCTACGAGCAGTACTTC; clone size: -; D gene: -; CDR3 length: 13; V gene: TRBV6-5; J gene: TRBJ2-7
CDR3 protein: CASSERTATEAFF; CDR3 DNA: TGTGCCAGCAGTGAACGGACAGCCACTGAAGCTTTCTTT; clone size: -; D gene: -; CDR3 length: 13; V gene: TRBV7-9; J gene: TRBJ1-1
CDR3 protein: CSGTGTGGAFF; CDR3 DNA: TGCAGCGGTACCGGGACAGGGGGTGCTTTCTTT; clone size: -; D gene: TRBD1; CDR3 length: 11; V gene: TRBV29-1; J gene: TRBJ1-1
CDR3 protein: CSARDSPGLGVRETQYF; CDR3 DNA: TGCAGTGCTAGAGATTCTCCGGGACTAGGGGTCCGTGAGACCCAGTACTTC; clone size: -; D gene: TRBD2; CDR3 length: 17; V gene: TRBV20-1; J gene: TRBJ2-5
CDR3 protein: CASSVDSGYGYTF; CDR3 DNA: TGTGCCAGTAGTGTTGACAGTGGCTATGGCTACACCTTC; clone size: -; D gene: -; CDR3 length: 13; V gene: TRBV19; J gene: TRBJ1-2
CDR3 protein: CSASSGPGYNEQFF; CDR3 DNA: TGCAGTGCTAGTTCGGGACCAGGGTACAATGAGCAGTTCTTC; clone size: few; D gene: -; CDR3 length: 14; V gene: TRBV20-1; J gene: TRBJ2-1
CDR3 protein: CASTTGTGVTEAFF; CDR3 DNA: TGTGCCAGTACGACCGGGACAGGGGTCACTGAAGCTTTCTTT; clone size: many; D gene: TRBD1; CDR3 length: 14; V gene: TRBV11-2; J gene: TRBJ1-1
CDR3 protein: CSARRDRGTEAFF; CDR3 DNA: TGCAGTGCTAGGAGGGACCGGGGTACTGAAGCTTTCTTT; clone size: -; D gene: -; CDR3 length: 13; V gene: TRBV20-1; J gene: TRBJ1-1
CDR3 protein: CASSEGGGYTF; CDR3 DNA: TGTGCCAGCAGCGAGGGGGGTGGCTACACCTTC; clone size: few; D gene: -; CDR3 length: 11; V gene: TRBV7-9; J gene: TRBJ1-2
CDR3 protein: CASSLDWGSNQPQHF; CDR3 DNA: TGCGCCAGCAGCTTGGACTGGGGTAGCAATCAGCCCCAGCATTTT; clone size: -; D gene: -; CDR3 length: 15; V gene: TRBV5-1; J gene: TRBJ1-5
CDR3 protein: CAISAQAGDEQYF; CDR3 DNA: TGTGCCATCAGTGCCCAGGCTGGGGACGAGCAGTACTTC; clone size: many; D gene: -; CDR3 length: 13; V gene: TRBV10-3; J gene: TRBJ2-7
CDR3 protein: CARTSGPPGPTDTQYF; CDR3 DNA: TGCGCCAGGACTAGCGGGCCACCGGGCCCCACAGATACGCAGTATTTT; clone size: -; D gene: TRBD2; CDR3 length: 16; V gene: TRBV10-2; J gene: TRBJ2-3
CDR3 protein: CSARWEGLYEQYF; CDR3 DNA: TGCAGTGCGAGATGGGAGGGCCTTTACGAGCAGTACTTC; clone size: few; D gene: TRBD2; CDR3 length: 13; V gene: TRBV20-1; J gene: TRBJ2-7
CDR3 protein: CASSDPFQGTQYF; CDR3 DNA: TGTGCCAGCAGCGACCCCTTCCAAGGGACCCAGTACTTC; clone size: -; D gene: -; CDR3 length: 13; V gene: TRBV9; J gene: TRBJ2-5
CDR3 protein: CSTSETGDSTEAFF; CDR3 DNA: TGCAGTACCTCAGAGACAGGGGATTCCACTGAAGCTTTCTTT; clone size: -; D gene: TRBD1; CDR3 length: 14; V gene: TRBV20-1; J gene: TRBJ1-1
CDR3 protein: CASSLVSGNYGYTF; CDR3 DNA: TGTGCCAGCAGCTTAGTATCGGGGAACTATGGCTACACCTTC; clone size: few; D gene: -; CDR3 length: 14; V gene: TRBV7-9; J gene: TRBJ1-2
CDR3 protein: CASTLGWDRGRNSAFF; CDR3 DNA: TGTGCCAGCACCCTTGGATGGGACAGGGGGCGAAATTCGGCTTTCTTT; clone size: -; D gene: TRBD1; CDR3 length: 16; V gene: TRBV12-3/TRBV12-4; J gene: TRBJ1-1
CDR3 protein: CASTDSSGGSYEQYF; CDR3 DNA: TGTGCCAGCACCGACTCTAGCGGGGGCTCCTACGAGCAGTACTTC; clone size: -; D gene: TRBD2; CDR3 length: 15; V gene: TRBV19; J gene: TRBJ2-7
CDR3 protein: CASSELPGRSTEAFF; CDR3 DNA: TGTGCCAGCAGTGAATTGCCAGGGAGGTCCACTGAAGCTTTCTTT; clone size: many; D gene: -; CDR3 length: 15; V gene: TRBV25-1; J gene: TRBJ1-1
CDR3 protein: CASSLGGGLTSNEQFF; CDR3 DNA: TGCGCCAGCAGCTTGGGCGGGGGGCTTACCAGCAATGAGCAGTTCTTC; clone size: few; D gene: TRBD2; CDR3 length: 16; V gene: TRBV5-1; J gene: TRBJ2-1
CDR3 protein: CASSQGTVGMNAQYF; CDR3 DNA: TGTGCCAGCAGCCAAGGGACAGTGGGAATGAATGCGCAGTATTTT; clone size: -; D gene: -; CDR3 length: 15; V gene: TRBV3-1; J gene: TRBJ2-3
CDR3 protein: CASRPDSYEQYF; CDR3 DNA: TGTGCCAGCAGGCCGGACAGTTACGAGCAGTACTTC; clone size: few; D gene: -; CDR3 length: 12; V gene: TRBV2; J gene: TRBJ2-7
CDR3 protein: CASSLDDYHPQHF; CDR3 DNA: TGTGCCAGCAGTTTAGACGACTATCACCCCCAGCATTTT; clone size: -; D gene: -; CDR3 length: 13; V gene: TRBV12-3/TRBV12-4; J gene: TRBJ1-5
CDR3 protein: CASSSRLAGRSDTQYF; CDR3 DNA: TGCGCCAGCAGCTCCCGACTAGCGGGGCGATCGGATACGCAGTATTTT; clone size: few; D gene: TRBD2; CDR3 length: 16; V gene: TRBV5-1; J gene: TRBJ2-3
CDR3 protein: CASSSGEVDTEAFF; CDR3 DNA: TGCGCCAGCAGCTCGGGGGAGGTGGACACTGAAGCTTTCTTT; clone size: -; D gene: -; CDR3 length: 14; V gene: TRBV5-1; J gene: TRBJ1-1